This T cell receptor beta chain stems from a study of blood T cell repertoires in COVID-19. The table lists this clone with a few counts. Here immunoSEQ multiplex PCR was the method, and the copy in TCRdb shows in-frame clones only, minus some. The data hold 75,000 to 90,000 clones, with roughly 87% observed a single time. The CDR3 is 12 residues long. The germline V and J ends were trimmed by 2 bases and 5 bases, with 7 bases remaining between them. Germline CDR1 reads KGHSH; CDR2 reads LQKENI. This TCR derives from a woman in her 50s in a cohort sampled during active COVID-19. The chain is built from TRBV18 and TRBJ2-7; D possibly corresponds to TRBD1 (5 bases). The sequenced sample was peripheral blood. The CDR3 reads CASSPTGDEQYF. The DNA of the CDR3 is TGTGCCAGCTCACCAACAGGCGACGAGCAGTACTTC.